The present entry profiles one T cell receptor beta chain with its context. This CDR3 has 14 residues. CDR1 is SNHLY and CDR2 is FYNNEI in the germline V gene. Trimming left V 7 bases short and J 5 bases short, with 15 bases between. Only in-frame clones appear in the TCRdb table, and some are missing; sequencing was by immunoSEQ multiplex PCR. This sample has around 94,000 clones, with 86% found just once. This specimen belongs to a study of control samples from healthy donors and cancer patients. This chain connects TRBV2 to TRBJ1-5; tentatively, D is TRBD1 (5 bases). The material sequenced was blood. The clonotype comes from a woman aged 45 to 65 in good health. The CDR3 DNA follows: TGTGCCAGCAATGGTGAGGGGTTGCATCAGCCCCAGCATTTT. Translation gives CASNGEGLHQPQHF.